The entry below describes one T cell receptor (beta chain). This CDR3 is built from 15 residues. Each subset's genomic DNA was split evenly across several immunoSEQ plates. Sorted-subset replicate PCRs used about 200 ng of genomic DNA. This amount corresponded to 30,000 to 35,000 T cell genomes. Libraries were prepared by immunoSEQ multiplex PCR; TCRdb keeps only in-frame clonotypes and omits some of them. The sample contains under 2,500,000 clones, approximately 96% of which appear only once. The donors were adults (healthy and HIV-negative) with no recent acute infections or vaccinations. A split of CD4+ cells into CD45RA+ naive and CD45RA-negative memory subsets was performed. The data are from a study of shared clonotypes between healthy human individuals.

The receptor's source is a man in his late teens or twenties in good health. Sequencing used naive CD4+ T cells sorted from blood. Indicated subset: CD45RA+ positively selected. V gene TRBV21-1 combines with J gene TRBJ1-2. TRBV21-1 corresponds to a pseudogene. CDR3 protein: CASSKVRTRVYGYTF. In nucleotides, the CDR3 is TGTGCCAGCAGCAAAGTGAGAACCCGGGTCTATGGCTACACCTTC.